Given below is one T cell receptor beta chain in context. Its antigen remains unknown. The data were taken from a study of T-cell memory formation after mild COVID-19. TCRdb reprocessed the 5' RACE reads with MiXCR, giving one entry per CDR3 protein. The table records 150,000 to 200,000 distinct CDR3 sequences, around a tenth of them present only once. Study-level points and caveats: In pre-infection memory, a portion of responding clones appeared, which suggested that cross-reactive memory joined. Clones that shrank (day 15 to 85) were balanced CD4/CD8, whereas later expanders leaned CD4+.

V lost 0 bases and J lost 0; bases outside the gene matches: 7. The CDR3 has 18 amino acids. Germline CDR1 SGHDT, CDR2 YYEEEE. This TCR was sampled from a man in his late teens or twenties who had mild COVID-19 (a few samples of this study predate the infection). Cell type and time point are not known. Sequences were obtained from PBMCs or a T cell subset sorted from them (not recorded which). The J gene is TRBJ2-1, the V gene TRBV5-6; 9 nucleotides line up with TRBD2. The CDR3 sequence is CASSLASSGASSYNEQFF. The CDR3 DNA sequence: TGTGCCAGCAGCTTGGCCTCTAGCGGGGCTAGCTCCTACAATGAGCAGTTCTTC.